The source of this T cell receptor beta chain is a study of a mutant IDH1 vaccine in newly diagnosed glioma. On the study more broadly: The first vaccination came 4-6 weeks after radiotherapy alone, or with temozolomide cycles. Standard pretreatment was either radiotherapy, temozolomide, or, for most, radiochemotherapy with temozolomide.

Repertoires were generated with immunoSEQ multiplex PCR, while TCRdb's copy carries only in-frame clones and drops some. The sample lists around 28,000 clones, roughly nine tenths occurring once. Study-wide findings and caveats: Apparently unrelated to pseudoprogression were changes in the top peripheral T cell clonotypes.

Indicated time point: week 5, during vaccination. Vaccination used 300 ug of mutant IDH1 20-mer peptide per dose, with topical imiquimod. New IDH1-mutant, ATRX-lost WHO grade 3 or 4 astrocytomas occurred in donors. CDR3 length: 12 amino acids. Germline V gene data show CDR1 as GTSNPN and CDR2 as SVGIG (reference sequence). Trimming shortened V by 1 base and J by 6 bases, and 8 bases separated the two germline ends. Note on this clone: What it binds is unknown.

Specimen: PBMCs, collected from a glioma patient whose treatment included an IDH1 peptide vaccine. V usage is TRBV30 and J usage is TRBJ2-3; no clear D. The TCR originated in a man aged 18 to 30 with glioma. CDR3 DNA: TGTGCCTGGAGTGGGAACTGGGATACGCAGTATTTT. Its translation: CAWSGNWDTQYF.